This T cell receptor (beta chain) was captured in a study of spatial heterogeneity in lung cancer. Overall study results and limits: Alpha chain coverage of tumor T cells was estimated at around 7.7%, and beta chain coverage at approximately 13%. The study found that expanded intratumoral alpha and beta TCR counts tracked tumor mutation counts.

As to time point: sample taken at primary tumor resection. This clonotype came up a few times. No antigen is known for it. The library was designed around alpha chains, so this beta chain is a stray read whose abundance carries little weight. TCRdb re-derived calls from the 5' RACE reads in MiXCR, one entry per CDR3 protein. The sample records roughly 18,000 distinct CDR3 sequences, more than 9% being singletons. The CDR3 covers 15 residues. V gave up 5 bases and J gave up 2 bases, with 13 bases separating them. The germline V gene encodes CDR1 LNHDA and CDR2 SQIVND (reference sequence). The sequences come from lung tumor tissue, collected at surgery. The V and J genes are TRBV19 and TRBJ2-4; D unresolved. This TCR came from a female donor with early-stage non-small cell lung cancer. Here the CDR3 DNA reads TGTGCCAGTAGTTTTCAGACCTCATCCAAAAACATTCAGTACTTC. Translating gives CASSFQTSSKNIQYF.